The clone carrying this T cell receptor (beta chain) was seen a few times. Its specificity is unknown. Alongside a J-beta primer mix, a sample-barcoded 5' primer served in a second PCR lasting 7 to 11 cycles. TCRdb redid the calling of the 5' RACE reads with MiXCR, one entry per CDR3 protein. The sample consists of 650,000 or so distinct CDR3 sequences, 40% to 65% of them appearing once. This CDR3 is built from 15 residues. Trimming cost V 0 bases and J 10 bases, with 13 bases left between them. CDR1 is LGHDT and CDR2 is YNNKEL in the germline V gene (reference sequence). The data were taken from a study of blood T cells in healthy people across ages. Per individual sample, total RNA of at least 6 micrograms was extracted. Study findings and constraints: Getting older went along with TCR beta diversity per million T cells dropping roughly linearly. What prevented conclusive comparison of naive and antigen-experienced cells was that PBMCs were unsorted.

This chain uses TRBV3-1 with TRBJ1-6; weak D call: TRBD1 (6 bases). This receptor was identified in an elderly woman in good health. The sequencing input was blood. In DNA form, the CDR3 reads TGTGCCAGCAGCCAAGAGACACAGGGAAACTCACCCCTCCACTTT. This sequence encodes CASSQETQGNSPLHF.